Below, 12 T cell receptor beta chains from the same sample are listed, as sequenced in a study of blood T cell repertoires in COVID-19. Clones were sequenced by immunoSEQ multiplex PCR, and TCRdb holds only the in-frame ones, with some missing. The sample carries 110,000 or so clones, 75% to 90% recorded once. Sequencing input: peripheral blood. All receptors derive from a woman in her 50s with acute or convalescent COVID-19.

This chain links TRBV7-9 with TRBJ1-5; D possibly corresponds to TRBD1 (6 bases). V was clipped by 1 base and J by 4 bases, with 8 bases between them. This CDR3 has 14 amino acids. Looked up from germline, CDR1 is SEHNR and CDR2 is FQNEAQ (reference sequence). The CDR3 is CASSLDTGNQPQHF. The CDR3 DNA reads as TGTGCCAGCAGCTTAGACACAGGGAATCAGCCCCAGCATTTT.

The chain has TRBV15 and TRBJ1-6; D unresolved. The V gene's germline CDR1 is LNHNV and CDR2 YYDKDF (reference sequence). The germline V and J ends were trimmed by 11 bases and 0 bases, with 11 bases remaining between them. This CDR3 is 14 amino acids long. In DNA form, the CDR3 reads TGTGCCGCGAGGAGTAGCTCCTATAATTCACCCCTCCACTTT. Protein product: CAARSSSYNSPLHF.

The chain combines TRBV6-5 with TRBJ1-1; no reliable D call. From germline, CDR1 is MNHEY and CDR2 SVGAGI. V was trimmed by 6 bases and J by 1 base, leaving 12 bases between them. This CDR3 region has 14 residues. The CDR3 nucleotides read TGTGCCAGCAGGATACAGCTCCAGAACACTGAAGCTTTCTTT. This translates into CASRIQLQNTEAFF.

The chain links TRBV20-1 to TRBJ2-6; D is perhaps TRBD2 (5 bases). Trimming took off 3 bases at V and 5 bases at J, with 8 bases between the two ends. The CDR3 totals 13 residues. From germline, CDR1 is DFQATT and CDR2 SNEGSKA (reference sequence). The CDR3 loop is CSASSVRANVLTF. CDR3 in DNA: TGCAGTGCTAGTAGCGTTCGGGCCAACGTCCTGACTTTC.

The CDR3 region has the DNA TGTGCCAGCAGTTACTCAGGGGGTCCCACAGATACGCAGTATTTT. This translates into CASSYSGGPTDTQYF. The chain links TRBV6-5 to TRBJ2-3; the D gene is possibly TRBD1 (6 bases). The CDR3 extends over 15 amino acids. Germline V lookup: CDR1 MNHEY, CDR2 SVGAGI. Trimming pared 0 bases from V and 2 bases from J, leaving 9 bases between.

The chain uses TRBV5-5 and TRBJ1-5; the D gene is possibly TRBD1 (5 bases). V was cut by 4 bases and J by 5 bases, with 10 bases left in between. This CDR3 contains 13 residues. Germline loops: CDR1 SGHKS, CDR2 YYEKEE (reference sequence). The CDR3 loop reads CASSALTDQPQHF. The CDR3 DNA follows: TGTGCCAGCAGCGCATTGACAGATCAGCCCCAGCATTTT.

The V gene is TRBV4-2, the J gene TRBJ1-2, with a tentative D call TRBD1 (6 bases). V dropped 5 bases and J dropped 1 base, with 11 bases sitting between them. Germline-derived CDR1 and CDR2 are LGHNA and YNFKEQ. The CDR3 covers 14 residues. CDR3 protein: CASSVPGVNYGYTF. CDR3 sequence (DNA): TGTGCCAGCAGCGTCCCAGGGGTTAACTATGGCTACACCTTC.

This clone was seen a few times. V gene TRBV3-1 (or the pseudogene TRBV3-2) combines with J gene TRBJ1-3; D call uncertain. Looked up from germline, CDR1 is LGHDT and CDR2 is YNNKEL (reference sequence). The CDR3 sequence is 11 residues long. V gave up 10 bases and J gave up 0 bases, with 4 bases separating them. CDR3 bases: TGTGCCACGAGCTCTGGAAACACCATATATTTT. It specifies CATSSGNTIYF.

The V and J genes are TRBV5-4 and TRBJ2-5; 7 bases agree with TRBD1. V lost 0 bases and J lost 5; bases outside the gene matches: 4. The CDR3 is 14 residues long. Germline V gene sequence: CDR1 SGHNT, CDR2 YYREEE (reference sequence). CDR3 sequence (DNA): TGTGCCAGCAGCTTGGTGGGACAGCGCGAGACCCAGTACTTC. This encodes CASSLVGQRETQYF.

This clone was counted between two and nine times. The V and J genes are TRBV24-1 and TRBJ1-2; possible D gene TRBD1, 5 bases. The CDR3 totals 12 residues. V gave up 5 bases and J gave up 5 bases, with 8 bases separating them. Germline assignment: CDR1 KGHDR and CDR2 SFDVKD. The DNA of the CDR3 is TGTGCCACCAGTGCAGGGCCATATGGCTACACCTTC. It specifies CATSAGPYGYTF.

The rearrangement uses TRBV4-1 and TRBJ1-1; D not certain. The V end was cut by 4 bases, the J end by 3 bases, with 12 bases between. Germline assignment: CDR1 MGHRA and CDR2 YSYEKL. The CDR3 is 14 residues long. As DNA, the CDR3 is TGCGCCAGCAGCCCAGAAGAGGGCTACACTGAAGCTTTCTTT. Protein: CASSPEEGYTEAFF.

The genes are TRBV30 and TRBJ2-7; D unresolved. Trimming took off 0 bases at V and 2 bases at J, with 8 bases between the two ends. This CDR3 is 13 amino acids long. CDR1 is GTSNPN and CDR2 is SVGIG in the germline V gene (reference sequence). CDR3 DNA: TGTGCCTGGAGTGTACGGGTCCCCTACGAGCAGTACTTC. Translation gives CAWSVRVPYEQYF.